The TCR beta chain described here comes from a study of T cells in Graves' hyperthyroidism and ophthalmopathy. Study as a whole: Specimen type is peripheral blood, collected at initial diagnosis prior to any treatment.

RNA transcripts were the template for amplifying TCR beta CDR3 regions. The HTBI primer set was used in a first-round RT-PCR of the TCR CDR3. TCRdb re-analysed the multiplex PCR reads in MiXCR, keeping a single row per CDR3 protein. In the table there are about 400,000 distinct CDR3 sequences, roughly 15% of which are singletons. The CDR3 runs to 18 residues. Germline V gives CDR1 SGHTA, CDR2 FQGNSA. V lost 4 bases and J lost 6; bases outside the gene matches: 9. Fresh peripheral blood, around 10 ml, yielded the PBMCs. The chain combines TRBV7-2 with TRBJ2-1, with 16 bases lining up with TRBD2. This clonotype was obtained from a woman younger than 45 with Graves' ophthalmopathy. Sample: blood. CDR3 sequence: CASSSLGLAGGQGNEQFF. The CDR3 DNA follows: TGTGCCAGCAGCTCCTTGGGACTAGCGGGGGGGCAAGGCAATGAGCAGTTCTTC.